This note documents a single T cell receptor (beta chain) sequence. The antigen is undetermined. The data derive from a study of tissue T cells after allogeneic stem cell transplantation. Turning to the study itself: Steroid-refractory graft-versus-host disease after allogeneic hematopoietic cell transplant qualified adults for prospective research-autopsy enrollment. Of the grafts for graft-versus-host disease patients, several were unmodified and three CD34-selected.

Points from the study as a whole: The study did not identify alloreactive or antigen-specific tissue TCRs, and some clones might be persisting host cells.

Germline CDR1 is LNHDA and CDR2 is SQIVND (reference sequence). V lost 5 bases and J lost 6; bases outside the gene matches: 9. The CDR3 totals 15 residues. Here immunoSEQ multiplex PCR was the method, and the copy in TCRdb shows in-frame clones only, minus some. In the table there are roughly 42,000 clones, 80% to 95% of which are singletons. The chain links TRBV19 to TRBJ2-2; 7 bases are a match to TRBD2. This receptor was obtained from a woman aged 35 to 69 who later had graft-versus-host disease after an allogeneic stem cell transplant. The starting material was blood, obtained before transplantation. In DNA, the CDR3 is TGTGCCAGTAGTTCGCCGGGAGGAGCATCCGGGGAGCTGTTTTTT. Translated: CASSSPGGASGELFF.